This is a list of T cell receptor beta chains from one sample in a study of T cell changes during pregnancy in multiple sclerosis. TCRdb's table, derived via immunoSEQ multiplex PCR, lists solely in-frame clones and lacks some. The table includes about 60,000 clones, 90% to 95% detected once. The source was CD4+ T cells from peripheral blood mononuclear cells, collected in the first trimester of pregnancy. Every receptor here comes from a female donor with multiple sclerosis, enrolled in a pregnancy study. CDR3s include the opening cysteine and the closing phenylalanine or tryptophan. The D gene is left open where the match is weak. The size entry is marked missing in some rows and otherwise reads once, few, many or a size class.

size: NA
J: TRBJ2-3
V: TRBV6-1
D: TRBD1
CDR3: CASCRDRHTDTQYF
DNA: TGTGCCAGCTGCCGGGACAGACACACAGATACGCAGTATTTT

size: NA
J: TRBJ2-2
V: TRBV7-7
D: NA
CDR3: CASSQSTGNTGELFF
DNA: TGTGCTAGCAGTCAATCCACGGGGAACACCGGGGAGCTGTTTTTT

size: NA
J: TRBJ1-2
V: TRBV18
D: NA
CDR3: CASSPPTDSYGYTF
DNA: TGTGCCAGCTCACCACCCACGGACAGCTATGGCTACACCTTC

size: NA
J: TRBJ1-6
V: TRBV29-1
D: TRBD1
CDR3: CSVRQGRDSPLHF
DNA: TGCAGCGTGCGACAGGGAAGGGATTCACCCCTCCACTTT

size: NA
J: TRBJ1-1
V: TRBV20-1
D: NA
CDR3: CSARWNTEAFF
DNA: TGCAGTGCGCGGTGGAACACTGAAGCTTTCTTT

size: NA
J: TRBJ1-2
V: TRBV11-2
D: TRBD1
CDR3: CASSSLDRGFGNYGYTF
DNA: TGTGCCAGCAGCTCCCTGGACAGGGGGTTTGGCAACTATGGCTACACCTTC

size: NA
J: TRBJ2-6
V: TRBV11-2
D: NA
CDR3: CASSTGHVSGANVLTF
DNA: TGTGCCAGCAGCACAGGACACGTCTCTGGGGCCAACGTCCTGACTTTC

size: once
J: TRBJ1-2
V: TRBV6-6
D: NA
CDR3: CAGRQALYGYTF
DNA: TGTGCCGGACGACAGGCCCTCTATGGCTACACCTTC

size: once
J: TRBJ1-1
V: TRBV4-3
D: TRBD1
CDR3: CASSQADRGLSTEAFF
DNA: TGCGCCAGCAGCCAAGCCGACAGGGGGCTATCCACTGAAGCTTTCTTT

size: NA
J: TRBJ2-3
V: TRBV4-3
D: NA
CDR3: CASSQDSGARDTQYF
DNA: TGCGCCAGCAGCCAAGATAGTGGGGCCAGAGATACGCAGTATTTT

size: NA
J: TRBJ1-2
V: TRBV6-1
D: NA
CDR3: CASSEAGAGYTF
DNA: TGTGCCAGCAGTGAAGCGGGGGCTGGCTACACCTTC

size: once
J: TRBJ2-2
V: TRBV2
D: TRBD2
CDR3: CASSETGGPTGELFF
DNA: TGTGCCAGCAGTGAAACGGGGGGGCCCACCGGGGAGCTGTTTTTT

size: few
J: TRBJ2-7
V: TRBV10-3
D: TRBD2
CDR3: CAISVPPGGSYEQYF
DNA: TGTGCCATCAGTGTTCCCCCGGGGGGCTCCTACGAGCAGTACTTC

size: NA
J: TRBJ2-3
V: TRBV6-1
D: NA
CDR3: CASIWRGTDTQYF
DNA: TGTGCCAGCATTTGGAGGGGCACAGATACGCAGTATTTT

size: once
J: TRBJ1-2
V: TRBV9
D: NA
CDR3: CASSAQDEYSGYTF
DNA: TGTGCCAGCAGCGCTCAGGATGAGTATTCCGGCTACACCTTC

size: NA
J: TRBJ2-5
V: TRBV5-1
D: NA
CDR3: CASSLALGDQETQYF
DNA: TGCGCCAGCAGCTTGGCCTTAGGGGATCAAGAGACCCAGTACTTC

size: NA
J: TRBJ2-7
V: TRBV7-3
D: TRBD1
CDR3: CASRLTAGQGYYEQYF
DNA: TGTGCCAGCAGGTTAACCGCCGGACAGGGTTACTACGAGCAGTACTTC

size: NA
J: TRBJ1-5
V: TRBV19
D: TRBD1
CDR3: CASSYDRGVGNQPQHF
DNA: TGTGCCAGTAGTTACGACAGGGGCGTCGGCAATCAGCCCCAGCATTTT

size: NA
J: TRBJ2-3
V: TRBV9
D: TRBD2
CDR3: CASSVEAGGGTDTQYF
DNA: TGTGCCAGCAGCGTAGAAGCGGGGGGTGGCACAGATACGCAGTATTTT

size: NA
J: TRBJ1-4
V: TRBV10-3
D: TRBD1
CDR3: CAISESNRGAREKLFF
DNA: TGTGCCATCAGTGAGTCAAACAGGGGGGCGCGTGAAAAACTGTTTTTT

size: NA
J: TRBJ2-2
V: TRBV19
D: TRBD2
CDR3: CASSPLAGGGTGELFF
DNA: TGTGCCAGTAGTCCACTAGCGGGGGGAGGGACCGGGGAGCTGTTTTTT

size: once
J: TRBJ2-5
V: TRBV19
D: TRBD2
CDR3: CASSIGPGGKETQYF
DNA: TGTGCCAGTAGTATAGGGCCGGGGGGGAAGGAGACCCAGTACTTC

size: NA
J: TRBJ2-3
V: TRBV6-5
D: NA
CDR3: CASSAWESGTDTQYF
DNA: TGTGCCAGCAGTGCCTGGGAGTCTGGCACAGATACGCAGTATTTT

size: NA
J: TRBJ2-7
V: TRBV2
D: NA
CDR3: CASGIGGGGQYF
DNA: TGTGCCAGCGGGATAGGAGGGGGGGGACAGTACTTC

size: NA
J: TRBJ2-5
V: TRBV2
D: TRBD1
CDR3: CASSGDRGSQETQYF
DNA: TGTGCCAGCAGTGGGGACAGGGGGTCCCAAGAGACCCAGTACTTC

size: NA
J: TRBJ1-1
V: TRBV5-6
D: NA
CDR3: CASSRESRSAFF
DNA: TGTGCCAGCAGCCGAGAGAGTCGCTCGGCTTTCTTT

size: NA
J: TRBJ1-2
V: TRBV15
D: NA
CDR3: CATSRDTVGGIYGYTF
DNA: TGTGCCACCAGCAGGGATACGGTAGGAGGGATCTATGGCTACACCTTC

size: NA
J: TRBJ2-1
V: TRBV5-6
D: TRBD1
CDR3: CASSFTGGNEQFF
DNA: TGTGCCAGCAGCTTTACAGGGGGCAATGAGCAGTTCTTC

size: NA
J: TRBJ2-1
V: TRBV18
D: TRBD1
CDR3: CASSPIPGGQNNEQFF
DNA: TGTGCCAGCTCTCCGATCCCAGGGGGTCAGAACAATGAGCAGTTCTTC